This TCR beta chain was found in a study of T cell responses to AZD1222 COVID-19 vaccine. Some clones are missing from TCRdb's copy, which holds only in-frame ones; the method was immunoSEQ multiplex PCR. The table records more than 85,000 clones, about 88% of them present only once. The CDR3 covers 12 residues. V dropped 1 base and J dropped 5 bases, with 5 bases sitting between them. Looked up from germline, CDR1 is LGHDT and CDR2 is YNNKEL (reference sequence). About this clone: Its antigen is still unknown.

Overall study findings and caveats: Among the donors, most were white British and more were female, and clonal diversity was possibly underestimated. Repertoire sampling happened only post peak T cell response. Unmutated variant regions are reportedly targeted by nearly half of spike-specific TCRs. Baseline testing showed seropositivity in only 6 or 7 AZD1222 recipients.

The sequence was obtained from an adult in good health. The chain links TRBV3-1 (or the pseudogene TRBV3-2) to TRBJ2-5; D is unresolved. The sequencing here drew on peripheral blood, taken on day 0 of AZD1222 vaccination. Here the CDR3 DNA reads TGTGCCAGCAGCCAAGGCCAGGAGACCCAGTACTTC. It translates to CASSQGQETQYF.